This is a list of T cell receptor beta chains from one sample in a study of T cells in tuberculosis. TCRdb keeps only in-frame clones here, not all; method: immunoSEQ multiplex PCR. The sample records tens of thousands of clones, approximately 90% being singletons. The specimen was PBMCs, collected at tuberculosis diagnosis. The receptors here all came from an adult with tuberculosis. Both conserved end residues are part of each CDR3. The D gene is left open where the match is weak. Size is stated for part of the rows, as once, few or many counts, or as a class when the clone is expanded.

abundance,j_gene,v_gene,d_gene,CDR3aa,CDR3nt
NA,TRBJ1-1,TRBV30,NA,CAWSQLLNTEAFF,TGTGCCTGGAGCCAGTTATTGAACACTGAAGCTTTCTTT
NA,TRBJ2-3,TRBV28,TRBD1,CASSQTGAADTQYF,TGTGCCAGCAGTCAAACAGGGGCCGCAGATACGCAGTATTTT
NA,TRBJ1-2,TRBV2,NA,CASSEAPTDVF,TGTGCCAGCAGTGAAGCGCCGACAGATGTCTTC
NA,TRBJ1-5,TRBV7-2,NA,CASSLESLLVNQPQHF,TGTGCCAGCAGCTTAGAAAGTCTACTTGTAAATCAGCCCCAGCATTTT
NA,TRBJ1-1,TRBV27,NA,CASSGPLNTEAFF,TGTGCCAGCAGTGGCCCCTTGAACACTGAAGCTTTCTTT
NA,TRBJ2-1,TRBV2,NA,CASSVLVYEQFF,TGTGCCAGCAGCGTACTAGTTTATGAGCAGTTCTTC
NA,TRBJ2-7,TRBV7-8,TRBD2,CASSWEGSSYEQYF,TGTGCCAGCAGCTGGGAGGGGAGCTCCTACGAGCAGTACTTC
NA,TRBJ2-7,TRBV19,TRBD2,CASSASGLAVPYEQYF,TGTGCCAGTAGTGCCTCCGGACTAGCGGTGCCCTACGAGCAGTACTTC
NA,TRBJ2-7,TRBV19,TRBD1,CASSGTGGSSYEQYF,TGTGCCAGTAGTGGGACAGGGGGGAGCTCCTACGAGCAGTACTTC
NA,TRBJ2-7,TRBV19,NA,CASSTLPYYEQYF,TGTGCCAGTAGTACCCTCCCTTACTACGAGCAGTACTTC
NA,TRBJ1-4,TRBV2,TRBD1,CASNDRGSGEKLFF,TGTGCCAGCAACGACAGGGGGAGCGGAGAAAAACTGTTTTTT
NA,TRBJ2-1,TRBV4-1,NA,CASSALRDTEQFF,TGCGCCAGCAGCGCGTTAAGGGACACTGAGCAGTTCTTC
once,TRBJ2-1,TRBV9,NA,CASSVATGLFYNEQFF,TGTGCCAGCAGCGTAGCTACCGGACTTTTCTACAATGAGCAGTTCTTC
NA,TRBJ2-2,TRBV6-1,NA,CASTRTAPGELFF,TGTGCCAGCACCCGGACTGCTCCCGGGGAGCTGTTTTTT
NA,TRBJ2-7,TRBV19,NA,CASSIGDRYEQYF,TGTGCCAGTAGTATAGGTGACAGATACGAGCAGTACTTC
NA,TRBJ1-5,TRBV6-1,NA,CASSPGGDQPQHF,TGTGCCAGCAGTCCCGGCGGGGATCAGCCCCAGCATTTT
NA,TRBJ2-7,TRBV18,TRBD1,CASSPPGQGPYEQYF,TGTGCCAGCTCACCACCGGGACAGGGACCCTACGAGCAGTACTTC